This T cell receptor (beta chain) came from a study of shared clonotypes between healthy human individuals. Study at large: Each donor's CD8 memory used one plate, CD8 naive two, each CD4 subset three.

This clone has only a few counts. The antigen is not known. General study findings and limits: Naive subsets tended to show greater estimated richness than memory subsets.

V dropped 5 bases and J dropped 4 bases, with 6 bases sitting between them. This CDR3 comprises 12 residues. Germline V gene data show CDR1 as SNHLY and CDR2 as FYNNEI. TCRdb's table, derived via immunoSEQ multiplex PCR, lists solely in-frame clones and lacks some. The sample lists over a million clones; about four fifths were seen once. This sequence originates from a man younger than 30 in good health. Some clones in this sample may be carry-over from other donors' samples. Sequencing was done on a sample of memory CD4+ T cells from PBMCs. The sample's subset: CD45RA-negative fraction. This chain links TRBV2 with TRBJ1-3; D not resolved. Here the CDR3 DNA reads TGTGCCAGCAGTCGTACGGGAAACACCATATATTTT. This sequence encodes CASSRTGNTIYF. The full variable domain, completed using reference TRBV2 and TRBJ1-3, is EPEVTQTPSHQVTQMGQEVILRCVPISNHLYFYWYRQILGQKVEFLVSFYNNEISEKSEIFDDQFSVERPDGSNFTLKIRSTKLEDSAMYFCASSRTGNTIYFGEGSWLTVV.